This T cell receptor beta chain was documented in a study of T cells expressing NK-cell markers. In the study overall: Underlying the TCR beta repertoires were sorted CD3+CD56+NKG2C+, CD3+CD56+NKG2C- and CD3+CD56-NKG2C+ T cells. Within the sequenced cohort of eight donors, seven exhibited HCMV seropositivity and one was seronegative.

Study outcomes and limitations: HCMV specificity of the expanded NKG2C+ T cell clones stayed unclear.

The germline V gene encodes CDR1 MGHDK and CDR2 SYGVNS. This CDR3 is 17 amino acids long. TCRdb re-called the 5' RACE reads; every CDR3 protein appears as one record, without DNA. The sample has 500,000 to 700,000 distinct CDR3 sequences; the top ten hold approximately 3.6%. Remarks on this clonotype: Its antigen is not known.

The J gene is TRBJ2-5, the V gene TRBV25-1; TCRdb calls TRBD1, which cannot be checked without DNA. Material: blood T cells: a sorted CD56 or NKG2C T cell subset, CD4+ or CD8+ T cells, or bulk PBMC T cells (not recorded which). The sequence was obtained from a man aged 18 to 29 in good health. CDR3 sequence: CASSGWEGQGLVETQYF.